The TCR beta chain described here comes from a study of cytomegalovirus exposure and HLA in healthy donors. Study conclusions and caveats: Later analysis suggested most CMV-associated TCR beta chains were HLA-restricted. Another analysis was done later, and it associated roughly 15,000 TCR beta sequences with HLA alleles at 0.05 false discovery rate. It was shown in a later analysis that HLA-associated TCR beta chains were more clonally expanded than other, equally common chains. Owing to their indistinguishability, certain V segments, notably TRBV6-2 and TRBV6-3, were excluded.

CDR3 length equals 14 residues. The germline V gene encodes CDR1 MNHEY and CDR2 SMNVEV (reference sequence). J gave up 2 bases and V 8 bases, and 6 bases lay outside the gene matches. Vbeta (60) and Jbeta (13) primers were used in the PCR. Profiled with immunoSEQ multiplex PCR; TCRdb holds only in-frame clones, not every one. The sample holds roughly 120,000 clones, roughly 72% seen once. A few counts support this clone. Its specificity is not known. The receptor comes from a middle-aged woman in good health and CMV-seropositive. The chain combines TRBV27 with TRBJ2-1; 7 nucleotides align to TRBD1. The source material was PBMCs. The CDR3 protein is CASAGTAPYNEQFF. CDR3 DNA sequence: TGTGCCAGCGCCGGGACAGCCCCCTACAATGAGCAGTTCTTC.